Included here is one T cell receptor (beta chain) sequence, with context. This sample is part of a study of regulatory T cells in long-lasting Graves disease. Time point given: newly diagnosed GD, antithyroid drugs for less than 3 months. Construction of the TCR library relied on RNA isolated from PBMCs. This CDR3 comprises 14 residues. V gave up 6 bases and J gave up 7 bases; unmatched junction bases: 7. Germline lookup yields CDR1 MDHEN and CDR2 SYDVKM. To make TCR beta libraries, researchers used iRepertoire HTBI primers and Arm-PCR of CDR3 regions. TCRdb re-analysed the multiplex PCR reads in MiXCR, keeping a single row per CDR3 protein. The table lists 450,000 to 500,000 distinct CDR3 sequences, roughly 16% of them singletons, with 10% to 15% in the top ten. This sample also belongs to another study, concerning T cells in Graves' hyperthyroidism and ophthalmopathy.

Sequencing was performed on peripheral blood mononuclear cells (PBMCs), taken at new diagnosis, from a patient treated with antithyroid drugs. This receptor was taken from a man aged 35 to 55 with Graves disease. The chain carries TRBV28 and TRBJ2-7, with 12 bases lining up with TRBD1. The CDR3 DNA reads TGTGCCAGCAGAGCCGGGACAGGGGGCGGGGAGCAGTACTTC. Translated: CASRAGTGGGEQYF.